This is a list of T cell receptor beta chains from one sample in a study of molecular identifiers for immune sequencing clone quantification. Via MiXCR, TCRdb re-called the PCR reads, giving one row per CDR3 protein. The repertoire holds some 680,000 distinct CDR3 sequences, with 25% as singletons. What was sequenced was naive CD8+ T cells from blood, with Jurkat cell RNA spiked in. The receptors were gathered from a human donor in good health. Some libraries in this study had Jurkat cell RNA spiked in. Both conserved end residues are part of each CDR3. The order of the fields is J gene, V gene, clone size, D gene, CDR3 protein, CDR3 DNA. A D gene is named only where the DNA matches it firmly. A clone size is listed for some rows: how often the clone was seen (once, few, many), or a class if it is expanded.

TRBJ2-5	TRBV19	few	TRBD2	CASSNRLTSGQETQYF	TGTGCCAGTAGTAATCGGTTGACTAGCGGACAAGAGACCCAGTACTTC
TRBJ1-1	TRBV27	once	.	CASSPRTVINTEAFF	TGTGCCAGCAGTCCTCGGACTGTAATAAACACTGAAGCTTTCTTT
TRBJ2-2	TRBV6-2/TRBV6-3	.	TRBD1	CASSYSRARGPTGELFF	TGTGCCAGCAGTTACTCAAGGGCCAGGGGGCCCACCGGGGAGCTGTTTTTT
TRBJ2-1	TRBV10-2	.	.	CASSWGTDNEQFF	TGCGCCAGCTCTTGGGGTACCGACAATGAGCAGTTCTTC
TRBJ2-2	TRBV24-1	few	TRBD2	CATTDSSGANTGELFF	TGTGCCACCACCGACTCTAGCGGTGCGAACACCGGGGAGCTGTTTTTT
TRBJ2-7	TRBV2	few	TRBD1	CASSFPGTGVSYEQYF	TGTGCCAGCAGTTTCCCGGGGACAGGGGTGTCGTACGAGCAGTACTTC
TRBJ1-1	TRBV7-9	many	.	CASSLETTNTEAFF	TGTGCCAGCAGCTTAGAAACAACGAACACTGAAGCTTTCTTT
TRBJ2-1	TRBV4-3	.	.	CASSQDEGRGRSQFF	TGCGCCAGCAGCCAAGATGAGGGCAGGGGAAGATCTCAGTTCTTC
TRBJ1-5	TRBV15	.	.	CAISRDRGSNQPQHF	TGTGCCATCAGCAGAGATAGGGGGAGCAATCAGCCCCAGCATTTT
TRBJ1-2	TRBV12-3/TRBV12-4	.	.	CASSLTESYTF	TGTGCCAGCAGTTTGACAGAGAGCTACACCTTC
TRBJ1-1	TRBV14	few	.	CASSHRDAPISEAFF	TGTGCCAGCAGCCATAGGGACGCCCCCATAAGTGAAGCTTTCTTT
TRBJ2-7	TRBV4-1	few	.	CASSQEQGLYEQYF	TGCGCCAGCAGCCAGGAACAGGGTTTGTACGAGCAGTACTTC
TRBJ2-5	TRBV19	.	.	CASSIGPFQRLETQYF	TGTGCCAGTAGTATAGGGCCTTTCCAGCGCCTGGAGACCCAGTACTTC
TRBJ2-1	TRBV7-3	few	.	CASSLILGGDEQFF	TGTGCCAGCAGCTTAATACTAGGGGGGGATGAGCAGTTCTTC
TRBJ1-1	TRBV9	.	.	CASSVAQNTEAFF	TGTGCCAGCAGCGTAGCACAGAACACTGAAGCTTTCTTT
TRBJ2-1	TRBV5-6	once	.	CASSFDGAGYNEQFF	TGTGCCAGCAGCTTTGATGGGGCTGGCTACAATGAGCAGTTCTTC
TRBJ2-1	TRBV20-1	few	TRBD2	CSAREGHSGGAQFF	TGCAGTGCTAGAGAGGGGCACTCCGGGGGGGCGCAGTTCTTC
TRBJ2-1	TRBV6-2/TRBV6-3	once	.	CASSYSRESSYNEQFF	TGTGCCAGCAGTTACTCGCGAGAGAGCTCCTACAATGAGCAGTTCTTC
TRBJ1-4	TRBV27	many	.	CASSLGRPNEKLFF	TGTGCCAGCAGTTTGGGCAGGCCTAATGAAAAACTGTTTTTT
TRBJ2-2	TRBV7-6	few	TRBD1	CASSLTAGTGITGELFF	TGTGCCAGCAGCTTAACTGCCGGGACAGGGATCACCGGGGAGCTGTTTTTT
TRBJ2-7	TRBV25-1	.	.	CACSEGGQGSYEQYF	TGTGCCTGCAGTGAAGGGGGGCAAGGGTCCTACGAGCAGTACTTC
TRBJ2-1	TRBV6-4	.	.	CAGSDFPSPTLRQFF	TGTGCCGGCAGTGACTTTCCCAGCCCCACTTTACGGCAGTTCTTC
TRBJ2-5	TRBV24-1	few	.	CATSDPDREGIETQYF	TGTGCCACCAGTGATCCGGACAGGGAGGGGATCGAGACCCAGTACTTC
TRBJ2-3	TRBV27	.	.	CASSPYPPSVATDTQYF	TGTGCCAGCAGCCCTTACCCCCCTTCGGTGGCCACAGATACGCAGTATTTT
TRBJ2-1	TRBV6-2/TRBV6-3	.	TRBD2	CASRNPWTSHLDEQFF	TGTGCCAGCAGAAACCCTTGGACTAGTCATTTGGATGAGCAGTTCTTC
TRBJ1-5	TRBV7-9	many	.	CASRGNSNQPQHF	TGTGCCAGCAGGGGGAATAGCAATCAGCCCCAGCATTTT
TRBJ2-3	TRBV19	many	TRBD2	CASSQHSPFGGGFFTDTQYF	TGTGCCAGTAGTCAGCACTCCCCCTTTGGCGGGGGATTCTTCACAGATACGCAGTATTTT
TRBJ2-5	TRBV2	many	.	CASSGIPLTEETQYF	TGTGCCAGCAGTGGGATACCCCTCACAGAAGAGACCCAGTACTTC
TRBJ1-5	TRBV6-2/TRBV6-3	few	.	CASSYSTVSAGSQPQHF	TGTGCCAGCAGTTACTCAACCGTATCCGCCGGTAGTCAGCCCCAGCATTTT
TRBJ2-7	TRBV7-2	.	.	CASSLPPGSFYERYF	TGTGCCAGCAGCTTACCCCCGGGGTCCTTCTACGAGCGGTACTTC
TRBJ1-5	TRBV6-1	.	.	CASSARGGSQPQHF	TGTGCCAGCAGTGCCAGGGGAGGGAGTCAGCCCCAGCATTTT
TRBJ2-1	TRBV11-2	.	TRBD2	CASSLNPGLQYNEQFF	TGTGCCAGCAGCTTAAACCCGGGACTACAATACAATGAGCAGTTCTTC
TRBJ2-7	TRBV7-9	.	TRBD1	CASSQTGLNPYEQYF	TGTGCCAGCAGCCAGACAGGGTTAAACCCCTACGAGCAGTACTTC
TRBJ2-3	TRBV9	few	TRBD2	CASSIRLAGGTDTQYF	TGTGCCAGCAGCATCCGACTAGCGGGGGGCACAGATACGCAGTATTTT
TRBJ2-2	TRBV13	few	TRBD1	CASSPTGGSGELFF	TGTGCCAGCAGCCCGACAGGGGGGTCCGGGGAGCTGTTTTTT
TRBJ1-1	TRBV6-6	many	.	CASSYSNPEAFF	TGTGCCAGCAGTTACTCGAACCCTGAAGCTTTCTTT
TRBJ2-2	TRBV30	many	.	CAWTTTGELFF	TGTGCCTGGACCACTACCGGGGAGCTGTTTTTT
TRBJ2-4	TRBV5-5	many	TRBD1	CASSLGTGVRSRNIQYF	TGTGCCAGCAGCTTGGGGACAGGGGTCCGATCGAGGAACATTCAGTACTTC
TRBJ2-7	TRBV9	many	.	CASSAGQSYEQYF	TGTGCCAGCAGTGCGGGACAGTCCTACGAGCAGTACTTC
TRBJ1-1	TRBV5-5	many	.	CASSLGLASAVF	TGTGCCAGCAGCTTAGGTTTGGCCTCCGCTGTCTTT
TRBJ2-7	TRBV12-3/TRBV12-4	.	TRBD1	CASSFGTGGNYEQYF	TGTGCCAGCAGTTTTGGTACAGGGGGCAACTACGAGCAGTACTTC
TRBJ2-2	TRBV5-3	.	.	CASSYVGADTGELFF	TGTGCCAGCAGCTACGTGGGAGCGGACACCGGGGAGCTGTTTTTT
TRBJ1-5	TRBV20-1	many	TRBD1	CSARGQGVGQPQHF	TGCAGTGCTAGAGGACAGGGCGTAGGTCAGCCCCAGCATTTT
TRBJ1-5	TRBV9	.	.	CASSVGWGGGRPQHF	TGTGCCAGCAGCGTAGGTTGGGGAGGAGGTCGGCCCCAGCATTTT
TRBJ1-2	TRBV6-6	.	TRBD1	CASGDRPYIDYGYTF	TGTGCCAGCGGGGACAGGCCCTACATAGACTATGGCTACACCTTC
TRBJ1-1	TRBV4-1	.	.	CAGSQVQGVLAEAFF	TGCGCCGGCAGCCAAGTACAGGGCGTTTTGGCTGAAGCTTTCTTT
TRBJ1-5	TRBV27	.	TRBD1	CASRIGTASNQPQHF	TGTGCCAGCAGAATCGGGACAGCAAGCAATCAGCCCCAGCATTTT
TRBJ1-2	TRBV5-6	many	TRBD1	CASSLGQGQRYTF	TGTGCCAGCAGTTTAGGACAGGGACAACGATACACCTTC
TRBJ2-3	TRBV20-1	.	.	CSATKPTTNTDTQYF	TGCAGTGCTACAAAGCCGACAACTAACACAGATACGCAGTATTTT
TRBJ1-5	TRBV4-3	many	.	CASSQWVGQPQHF	TGCGCCAGCAGCCAGTGGGTTGGTCAGCCCCAGCATTTT